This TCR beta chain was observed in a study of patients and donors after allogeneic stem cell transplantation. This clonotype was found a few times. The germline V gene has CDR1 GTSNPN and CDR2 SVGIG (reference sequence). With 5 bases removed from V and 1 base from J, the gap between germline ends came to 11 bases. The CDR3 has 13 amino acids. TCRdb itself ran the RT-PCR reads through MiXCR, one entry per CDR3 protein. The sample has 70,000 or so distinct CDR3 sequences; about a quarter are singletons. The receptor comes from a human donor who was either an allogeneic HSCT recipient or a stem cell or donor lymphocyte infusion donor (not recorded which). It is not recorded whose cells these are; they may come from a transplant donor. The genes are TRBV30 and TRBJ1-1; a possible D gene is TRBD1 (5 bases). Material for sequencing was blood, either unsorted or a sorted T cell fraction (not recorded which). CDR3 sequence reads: CAWRRQGNTEAFF. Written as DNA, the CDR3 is TGTGCCTGGCGTCGGCAGGGGAACACTGAAGCTTTCTTT. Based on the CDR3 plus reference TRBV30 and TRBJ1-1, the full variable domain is SQTIHQWPATLVQPVGSPLSLECTVEGTSNPNLYWYRQAAGRGLQLLFYSVGIGQISSEVPQNLSASRPQDRQFILSSKKLLLSDSGFYLCAWRRQGNTEAFFGQGTRLTVV.